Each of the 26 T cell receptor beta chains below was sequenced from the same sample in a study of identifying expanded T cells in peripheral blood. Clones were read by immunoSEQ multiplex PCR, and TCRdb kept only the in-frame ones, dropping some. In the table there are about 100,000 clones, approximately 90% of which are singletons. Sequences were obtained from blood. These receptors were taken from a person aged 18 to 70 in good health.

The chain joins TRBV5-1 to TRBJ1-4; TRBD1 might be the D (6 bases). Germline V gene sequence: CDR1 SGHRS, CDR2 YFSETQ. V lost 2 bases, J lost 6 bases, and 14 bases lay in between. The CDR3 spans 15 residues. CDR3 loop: CASSLRGTFDEKLFF. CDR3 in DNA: TGCGCCAGCAGCTTAAGGGGGACCTTTGATGAAAAACTGTTTTTT.

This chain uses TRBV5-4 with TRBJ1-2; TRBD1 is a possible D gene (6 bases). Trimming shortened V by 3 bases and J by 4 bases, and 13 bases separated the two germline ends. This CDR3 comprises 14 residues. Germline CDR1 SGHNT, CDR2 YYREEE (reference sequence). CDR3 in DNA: TGTGCCAGCAGCTGGAAGGGGGACCTCTATGGCTACACCTTC. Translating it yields CASSWKGDLYGYTF.

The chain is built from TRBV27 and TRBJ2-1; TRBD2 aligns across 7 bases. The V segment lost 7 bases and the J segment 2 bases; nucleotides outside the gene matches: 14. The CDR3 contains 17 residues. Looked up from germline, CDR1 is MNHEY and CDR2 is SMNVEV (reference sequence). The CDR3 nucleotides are TGTGCCAGCACTGGGCCAGCGGGAAGCTCAACCTACAATGAGCAGTTCTTC. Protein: CASTGPAGSSTYNEQFF.

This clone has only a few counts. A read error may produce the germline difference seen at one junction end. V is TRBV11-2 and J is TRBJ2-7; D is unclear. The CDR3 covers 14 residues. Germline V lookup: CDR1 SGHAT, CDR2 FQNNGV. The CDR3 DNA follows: TGTGCCAGCAGCTTAGACCGGGCTCTATACGGGCAGTACTTC. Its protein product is CASSLDRALYGQYF.

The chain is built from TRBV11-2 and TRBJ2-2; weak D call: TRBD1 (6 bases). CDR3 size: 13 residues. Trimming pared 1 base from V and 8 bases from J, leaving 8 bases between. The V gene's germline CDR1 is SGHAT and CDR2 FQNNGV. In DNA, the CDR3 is TGTGCCAGCAGCTTAGCAGGGGCGGGGGAGCTGTTTTTT. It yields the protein CASSLAGAGELFF.

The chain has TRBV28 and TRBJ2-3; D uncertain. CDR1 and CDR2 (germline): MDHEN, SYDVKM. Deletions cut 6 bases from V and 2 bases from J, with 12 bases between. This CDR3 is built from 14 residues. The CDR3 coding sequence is TGTGCCAGCAGAACCTGGCTATCCACAGATACGCAGTATTTT. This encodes CASRTWLSTDTQYF.

Written as DNA, the CDR3 is TGCAGCGTTGAGACTAGCGATGAGCAGTTCTTC. Protein sequence: CSVETSDEQFF. The chain links TRBV29-1 to TRBJ2-1; TRBD2 matches 8 bases. The CDR3 contains 11 residues. V shed 3 bases and J 8 bases; nucleotides not matched to a gene: 0. Germline V gene lookup returns CDR1 SQVTM and CDR2 ANQGSEA.

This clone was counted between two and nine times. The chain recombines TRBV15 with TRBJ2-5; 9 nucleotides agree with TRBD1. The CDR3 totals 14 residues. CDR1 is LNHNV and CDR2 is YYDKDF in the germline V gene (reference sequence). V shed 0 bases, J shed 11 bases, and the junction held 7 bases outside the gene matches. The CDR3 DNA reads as TGTGCCACCAGCAGAGATCTCGAGGGGACAGGGCAGTACTTC. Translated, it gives CATSRDLEGTGQYF.

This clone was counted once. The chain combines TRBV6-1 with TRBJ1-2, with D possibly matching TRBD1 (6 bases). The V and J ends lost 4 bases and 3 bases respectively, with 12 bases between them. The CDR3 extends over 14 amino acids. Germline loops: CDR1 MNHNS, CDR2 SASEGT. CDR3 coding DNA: TGTGCCAGCAGTGTGTCAGGGGCCGACTATGGCTACACCTTC. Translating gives CASSVSGADYGYTF.

The CDR3 coding sequence is TGTGCCAGTAGTATATCACGGGGACAGGGTGCCAATCAGCCCCAGCATTTT. Translated: CASSISRGQGANQPQHF. The genes are TRBV19 and TRBJ1-5, with 9 positions matching TRBD1. With 2 bases clipped from V and 3 bases from J, the junction kept 8 bases outside the gene matches. Per germline, CDR1 LNHDA and CDR2 SQIVND (reference sequence). The CDR3 contains 17 residues.

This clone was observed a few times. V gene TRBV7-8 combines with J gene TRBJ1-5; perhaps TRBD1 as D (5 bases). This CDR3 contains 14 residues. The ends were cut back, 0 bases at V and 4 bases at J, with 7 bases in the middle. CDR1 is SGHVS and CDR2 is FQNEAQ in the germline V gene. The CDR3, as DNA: TGTGCCAGCAGCTTAGCGGCAGGGAATCAGCCCCAGCATTTT. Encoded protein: CASSLAAGNQPQHF.

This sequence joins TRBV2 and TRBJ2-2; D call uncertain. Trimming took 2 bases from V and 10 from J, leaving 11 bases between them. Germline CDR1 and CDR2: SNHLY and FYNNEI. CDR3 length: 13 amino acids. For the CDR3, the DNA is TGTGCCAGCAGTGAACCAGAGCCGCCGGAGCTGTTTTTT. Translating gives CASSEPEPPELFF. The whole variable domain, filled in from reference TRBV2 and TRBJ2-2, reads EPEVTQTPSHQVTQMGQEVILRCVPISNHLYFYWYRQILGQKVEFLVSFYNNEISEKSEIFDDQFSVERPDGSNFTLKIRSTKLEDSAMYFCASSEPEPPELFFGEGSRLTVL.

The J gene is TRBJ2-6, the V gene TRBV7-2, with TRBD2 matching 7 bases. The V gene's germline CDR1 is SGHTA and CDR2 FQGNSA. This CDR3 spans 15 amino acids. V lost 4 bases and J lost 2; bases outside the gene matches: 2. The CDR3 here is CASSSTSAGANVLTF. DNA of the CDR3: TGTGCCAGCAGCTCCACTAGCGCTGGGGCCAACGTCCTGACTTTC.

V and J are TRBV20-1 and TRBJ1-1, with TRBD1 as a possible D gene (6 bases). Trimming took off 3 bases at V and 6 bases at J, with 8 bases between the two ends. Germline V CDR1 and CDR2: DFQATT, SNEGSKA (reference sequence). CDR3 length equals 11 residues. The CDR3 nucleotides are TGCAGTGCTAGCCAGGGGCCTGAAGCTTTCTTT. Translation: CSASQGPEAFF.

CDR3 sequence reads: CASSPRPPETQYF. CDR3 sequence (DNA): TGTGCCAGCAGTCCTCGCCCGCCGGAGACCCAGTACTTC. The gene calls are TRBV27 and TRBJ2-5; no firm D call. Trimming removed 5 bases from V and 5 bases from J, with 12 bases in between. Germline assignment: CDR1 MNHEY and CDR2 SMNVEV (reference sequence). The CDR3 extends over 13 amino acids.

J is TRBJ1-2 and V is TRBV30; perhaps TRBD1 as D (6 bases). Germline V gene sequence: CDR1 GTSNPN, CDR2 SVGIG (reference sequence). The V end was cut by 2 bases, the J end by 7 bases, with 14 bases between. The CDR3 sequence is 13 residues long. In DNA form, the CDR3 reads TGTGCCTGGAGTCGTCAGGGGACGGGTGGCTACACCTTC. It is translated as CAWSRQGTGGYTF.

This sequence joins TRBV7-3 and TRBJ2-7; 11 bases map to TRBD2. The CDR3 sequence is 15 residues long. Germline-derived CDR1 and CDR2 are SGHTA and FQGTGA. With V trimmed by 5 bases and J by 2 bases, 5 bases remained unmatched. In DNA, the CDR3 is TGTGCCAGCAGCATGACTAGCGGGGCTCCCTACGAGCAGTACTTC. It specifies CASSMTSGAPYEQYF.

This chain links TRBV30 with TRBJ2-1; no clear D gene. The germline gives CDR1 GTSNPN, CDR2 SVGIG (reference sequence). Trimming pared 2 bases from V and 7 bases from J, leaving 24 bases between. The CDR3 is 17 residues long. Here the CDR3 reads CAWSSPKVAASRNEQFF. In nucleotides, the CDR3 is TGTGCCTGGAGTTCTCCCAAAGTGGCGGCCTCTAGAAATGAGCAGTTCTTC.

The CDR3 DNA follows: TGTGCCAGCAGTGGTAACAGGGCGGGAAACACCATATATTTT. It specifies CASSGNRAGNTIYF. The chain combines TRBV2 with TRBJ1-3, with D perhaps matching TRBD1 (6 bases). The germline CDR1 and CDR2 sequences are SNHLY and FYNNEI. The CDR3 extends over 14 amino acids. Trimming removed 4 bases at V and 4 bases at J, with 11 bases between.

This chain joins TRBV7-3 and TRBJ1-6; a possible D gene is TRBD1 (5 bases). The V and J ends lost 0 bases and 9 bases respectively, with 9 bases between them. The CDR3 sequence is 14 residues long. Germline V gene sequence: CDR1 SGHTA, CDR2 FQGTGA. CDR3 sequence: CASSLTGEISPLHF. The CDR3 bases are TGTGCCAGCAGCTTAACAGGGGAGATTTCACCCCTCCACTTT.

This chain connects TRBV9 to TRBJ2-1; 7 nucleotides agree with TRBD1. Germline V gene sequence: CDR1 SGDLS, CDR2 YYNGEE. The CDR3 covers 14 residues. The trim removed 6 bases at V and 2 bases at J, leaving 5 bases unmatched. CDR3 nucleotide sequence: TGTGCCAGCAACCTAGGGACAGCCTACAATGAGCAGTTCTTC. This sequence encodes CASNLGTAYNEQFF.

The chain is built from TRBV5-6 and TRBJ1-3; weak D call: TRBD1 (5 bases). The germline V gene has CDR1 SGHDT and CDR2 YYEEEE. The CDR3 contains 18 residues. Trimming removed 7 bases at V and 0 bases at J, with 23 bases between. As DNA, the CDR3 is TGTGCCAGCGGGGGGTTGGTAATCCGGACACACTCTGGAAACACCATATATTTT. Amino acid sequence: CASGGLVIRTHSGNTIYF.

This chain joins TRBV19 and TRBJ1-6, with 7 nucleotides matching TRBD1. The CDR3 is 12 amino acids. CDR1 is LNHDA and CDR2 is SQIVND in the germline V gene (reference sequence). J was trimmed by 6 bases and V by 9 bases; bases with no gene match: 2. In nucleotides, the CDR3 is TGTGCCAGCAGACAGGGTAATTCACCCCTCCACTTT. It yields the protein CASRQGNSPLHF.

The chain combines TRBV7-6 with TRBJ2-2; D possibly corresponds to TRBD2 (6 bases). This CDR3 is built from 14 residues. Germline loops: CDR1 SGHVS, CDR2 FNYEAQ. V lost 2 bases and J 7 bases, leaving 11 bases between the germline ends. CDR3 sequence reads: CASSLSGTVGELFF. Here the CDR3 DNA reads TGTGCCAGCAGCTTATCCGGGACTGTCGGGGAGCTGTTTTTT.

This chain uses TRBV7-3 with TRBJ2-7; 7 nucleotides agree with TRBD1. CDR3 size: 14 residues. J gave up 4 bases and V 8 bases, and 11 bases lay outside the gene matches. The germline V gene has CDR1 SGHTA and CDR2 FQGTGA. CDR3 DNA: TGTGCCAGCCAAGGATCCGGGACAGATTACGAGCAGTACTTC. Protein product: CASQGSGTDYEQYF.

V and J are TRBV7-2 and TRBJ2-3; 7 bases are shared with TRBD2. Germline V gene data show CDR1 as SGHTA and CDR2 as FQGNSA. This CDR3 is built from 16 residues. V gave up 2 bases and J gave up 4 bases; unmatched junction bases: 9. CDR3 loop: CASSLIVPSGPDTQYF. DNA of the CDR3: TGTGCCAGCAGCTTAATCGTTCCTAGCGGCCCAGATACGCAGTATTTT.